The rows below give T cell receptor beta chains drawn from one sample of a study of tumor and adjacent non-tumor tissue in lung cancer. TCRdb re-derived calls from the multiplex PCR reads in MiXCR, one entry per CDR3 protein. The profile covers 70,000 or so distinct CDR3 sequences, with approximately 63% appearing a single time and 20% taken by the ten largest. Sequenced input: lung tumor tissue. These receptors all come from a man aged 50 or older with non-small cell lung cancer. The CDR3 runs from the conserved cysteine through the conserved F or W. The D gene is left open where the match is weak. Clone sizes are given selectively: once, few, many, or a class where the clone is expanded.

CDR3nt: TGTGCCAGCAGCATCGCCTCCTCTTTATATGAGCAGTTCTTC
CDR3aa: CASSIASSLYEQFF
abundance: .
v_gene: TRBV11-1
j_gene: TRBJ2-1
d_gene: .

CDR3nt: TGTGCCAACAGTTTTGGCGTAAAGCAGTATTTT
CDR3aa: CANSFGVKQYF
abundance: .
v_gene: TRBV28
j_gene: TRBJ2-3
d_gene: .

CDR3nt: TGTGCCAGCGGTTACTCGAGTAGCGGGACCCAAGAGACCCAGTACTTC
CDR3aa: CASGYSSSGTQETQYF
abundance: .
v_gene: TRBV6-5
j_gene: TRBJ2-5
d_gene: TRBD2

CDR3nt: TGTGCCAGTAGTATCTCGGAATCTGGGGCCAACGTCCTGACTTTC
CDR3aa: CASSISESGANVLTF
abundance: .
v_gene: TRBV19
j_gene: TRBJ2-6
d_gene: .

CDR3nt: TGCGCCAGCAACCAAGCATACAATGAGCAGTTCTTC
CDR3aa: CASNQAYNEQFF
abundance: many
v_gene: TRBV5-1
j_gene: TRBJ2-1
d_gene: .

CDR3nt: TGTACCAGCCTTGGGGGGGCAGGAGCCACAGATACGCAGTATTTT
CDR3aa: CTSLGGAGATDTQYF
abundance: .
v_gene: TRBV28
j_gene: TRBJ2-3
d_gene: .

CDR3nt: TGCAGCGTTGGCCGTCAGGGGAAATATGGCCACACCTTC
CDR3aa: CSVGRQGKYGHTF
abundance: .
v_gene: TRBV29-1
j_gene: TRBJ1-2
d_gene: .

CDR3nt: TGCAGCCTTGAGGGGGGACCGTCACGGGAGCAGTTCTTC
CDR3aa: CSLEGGPSREQFF
abundance: once
v_gene: TRBV29-1
j_gene: TRBJ2-1
d_gene: .

CDR3nt: TGTGCCAGCAGTTCCTCAGGACTAGGCGGCAGCACCGGGGAGCTGTTTTTT
CDR3aa: CASSSSGLGGSTGELFF
abundance: many
v_gene: TRBV12-3/TRBV12-4
j_gene: TRBJ2-2
d_gene: TRBD2

CDR3nt: TGTGCCTGGAGCATTGAGGCGGGAAACACCATATATTTT
CDR3aa: CAWSIEAGNTIYF
abundance: .
v_gene: TRBV30
j_gene: TRBJ1-3
d_gene: .

CDR3nt: TGTGCCGGCGGCCAAGGAGGGGCGGATACGCAGTATTTT
CDR3aa: CAGGQGGADTQYF
abundance: .
v_gene: TRBV11-1
j_gene: TRBJ2-3
d_gene: .

CDR3nt: TGTGCCAGCAGACCCGGAGGGGGCAACTATGGCTACACCTTC
CDR3aa: CASRPGGGNYGYTF
abundance: few
v_gene: TRBV7-8
j_gene: TRBJ1-2
d_gene: TRBD1

CDR3nt: TGCAGCGTTCGCAACTCTGGAGCCAACGTCCTGACTTTC
CDR3aa: CSVRNSGANVLTF
abundance: .
v_gene: TRBV29-1
j_gene: TRBJ2-6
d_gene: .

CDR3nt: TGTGCCAGCAGCTTAGCGGGGGTACTGAACACCGGGGAGCTGTTTTTT
CDR3aa: CASSLAGVLNTGELFF
abundance: .
v_gene: TRBV7-8
j_gene: TRBJ2-2
d_gene: .

CDR3nt: TGTGCCAGCATCTTAGGTGGGACGGGAGATAGGTACGAGCAGTATTTC
CDR3aa: CASILGGTGDRYEQYF
abundance: .
v_gene: TRBV13
j_gene: TRBJ2-7
d_gene: .

CDR3nt: TGTGCCAGCAGCTTATTAGGACAACTGGCAGATACGCAGTATTTT
CDR3aa: CASSLLGQLADTQYF
abundance: .
v_gene: TRBV11-1
j_gene: TRBJ2-3
d_gene: .

CDR3nt: TGTGCCAGCAGTCCGCCCCCTTGGGTATCGGGGAGGTACGAGCAGTATTTC
CDR3aa: CASSPPPWVSGRYEQYF
abundance: .
v_gene: TRBV12-3/TRBV12-4
j_gene: TRBJ2-7
d_gene: .

CDR3nt: TGCAACGTTGTGGTTCAGGGGGATTGCGAGCAGTACTTC
CDR3aa: CNVVVQGDCEQYF
abundance: .
v_gene: TRBV29-1
j_gene: TRBJ2-7
d_gene: TRBD1

CDR3nt: TGTGCCAGCAGGATACAGGGGGCGGGTGGCTACACCTTC
CDR3aa: CASRIQGAGGYTF
abundance: many
v_gene: TRBV5-5
j_gene: TRBJ1-2
d_gene: TRBD1

CDR3nt: TGTGCCAGCATGAGGGATCATAATGAAAAACTGGTTTTT
CDR3aa: CASMRDHNEKLVF
abundance: .
v_gene: TRBV2
j_gene: TRBJ1-4
d_gene: .

CDR3nt: TGCGCCAGCAGTGAGTTTAGCGCGGTAAGCTCCTACAATGAGCAGTTCTTC
CDR3aa: CASSEFSAVSSYNEQFF
abundance: .
v_gene: TRBV10-2
j_gene: TRBJ2-1
d_gene: .

CDR3nt: TGTGCCAGCAGTTCTAACGATGGGACCCAGTACTTC
CDR3aa: CASSSNDGTQYF
abundance: .
v_gene: TRBV28
j_gene: TRBJ2-5
d_gene: .

CDR3nt: TGCGCCAGCAGCCAAGAGGTGGCTCACTATGGCTACACATTC
CDR3aa: CASSQEVAHYGYTF
abundance: .
v_gene: TRBV4-1
j_gene: TRBJ1-2
d_gene: .

CDR3nt: TGTGCCAGCAGCCGAGAGGGGATTGGCTACACCTTC
CDR3aa: CASSREGIGYTF
abundance: many
v_gene: TRBV4-2
j_gene: TRBJ1-2
d_gene: .

CDR3nt: TGCGCCAGCAGCGCCCAGGTGGACACCGGGGAGCTGTTTTTT
CDR3aa: CASSAQVDTGELFF
abundance: many
v_gene: TRBV5-1
j_gene: TRBJ2-2
d_gene: .

CDR3nt: TGTGCCAGCAGCGTAGAGGGTACAGATACGCAGTATTTT
CDR3aa: CASSVEGTDTQYF
abundance: .
v_gene: TRBV6-6
j_gene: TRBJ2-3
d_gene: .

CDR3nt: TGCGCCAGCAGCTTGGTCGCGGGGATAACTGGAAACACCATATATTTT
CDR3aa: CASSLVAGITGNTIYF
abundance: .
v_gene: TRBV5-1
j_gene: TRBJ1-3
d_gene: .

CDR3nt: TGTGACAGCAGTTTGCGGGACGCCGGAAACACCATATATTTT
CDR3aa: CDSSLRDAGNTIYF
abundance: .
v_gene: TRBV12-3/TRBV12-4
j_gene: TRBJ1-3
d_gene: .

CDR3nt: TGTGCCAGCAGTCCTTGGGAGAGTCGGGATACGCAGTATTTT
CDR3aa: CASSPWESRDTQYF
abundance: many
v_gene: TRBV12-3/TRBV12-4
j_gene: TRBJ2-3
d_gene: .

CDR3nt: TGTGCCATCAGTGAGTCGGAGTTGCAGTACTTC
CDR3aa: CAISESELQYF
abundance: many
v_gene: TRBV10-3
j_gene: TRBJ2-7
d_gene: .

CDR3nt: TGCGCCAGCAGCTTGGTAGCGGGGAAGGATGAGCAGTTCTTC
CDR3aa: CASSLVAGKDEQFF
abundance: .
v_gene: TRBV5-1
j_gene: TRBJ2-1
d_gene: TRBD2

CDR3nt: TGTGCCAGCGGCTATACAGTTCCCGGAAACACCATATATTTT
CDR3aa: CASGYTVPGNTIYF
abundance: .
v_gene: TRBV13
j_gene: TRBJ1-3
d_gene: .

CDR3nt: TGTGCCACCCAGCTTACTGCGGGATGGGGGTACGAGCAGTACTTC
CDR3aa: CATQLTAGWGYEQYF
abundance: few
v_gene: TRBV7-9
j_gene: TRBJ2-7
d_gene: .

CDR3nt: TGTGCCAGCAGCCCCCCCCGGACAGCGAACACCGGGGAGCTGTTTTTT
CDR3aa: CASSPPRTANTGELFF
abundance: few
v_gene: TRBV7-9
j_gene: TRBJ2-2
d_gene: .

CDR3nt: TGTGCCAGCAGTTTCGCGGGACTAGCGGGAGGGCCCCACACCGGGGAGCTGTTTTTT
CDR3aa: CASSFAGLAGGPHTGELFF
abundance: many
v_gene: TRBV28
j_gene: TRBJ2-2
d_gene: TRBD2

CDR3nt: TGTGCCAGCAGTGAAGGCGAGACTAACTACAAGCAGTACTTC
CDR3aa: CASSEGETNYKQYF
abundance: .
v_gene: TRBV2
j_gene: TRBJ2-7
d_gene: .

CDR3nt: TGTACCAGCGGCGAAAGTCCCCAGTCCTCCTACGAGCAGTACTTC
CDR3aa: CTSGESPQSSYEQYF
abundance: once
v_gene: TRBV2
j_gene: TRBJ2-7
d_gene: .

CDR3nt: TGCGCCAGCAGCTTGGGTTTAACGGCGAGCGGGGCCTCCTACGAGCAGTACTTC
CDR3aa: CASSLGLTASGASYEQYF
abundance: .
v_gene: TRBV5-1
j_gene: TRBJ2-7
d_gene: TRBD2

CDR3nt: TGTGCCAGCAGTGAGACCGGGACAGGGTCTAGGGAGCAGTACTTC
CDR3aa: CASSETGTGSREQYF
abundance: .
v_gene: TRBV2
j_gene: TRBJ2-7
d_gene: TRBD1

CDR3nt: TGCGCCAGCAGCCCAGGACTAAAAAACATTCAGTACTTC
CDR3aa: CASSPGLKNIQYF
abundance: few
v_gene: TRBV5-1
j_gene: TRBJ2-4
d_gene: .

CDR3nt: TGTGCCAGCAGCCTCAGAGAACGGTCTGGCTACACCTTC
CDR3aa: CASSLRERSGYTF
abundance: many
v_gene: TRBV14
j_gene: TRBJ1-2
d_gene: .